This TCR beta chain originates from a study of blood T cell repertoires in COVID-19. Across the study: T cells, B-cell-depleted T cells, or PBMCs supplied cDNA or gDNA.

The table came from immunoSEQ multiplex PCR; TCRdb's copy has only in-frame clones and leaves some out. Among around 250,000 clones, around 90% were seen once, and the ten largest hold roughly 1.6%. Germline-derived CDR1 and CDR2 are KGHSH and LQKENI. The CDR3 loop spans 17 amino acids. V was clipped by 5 bases and J by 0 bases, with 16 bases between them. The source of this sequence is a woman aged 45-65 years who had recovered from COVID-19. The chain uses TRBV18 and TRBJ1-4; the D gene is possibly TRBD1 (6 bases). Sequencing used PBMCs or T cells enriched from blood (not recorded which). The CDR3 here is CASSEGQGYATNEKLFF. The CDR3 DNA reads TGTGCCAGCTCAGAGGGACAAGGGTATGCAACTAATGAAAAACTGTTTTTT.